This T cell receptor (beta chain) was found in a study of cytomegalovirus exposure and HLA in healthy donors. The wider study: In an early release, HLA-typed donors contributed tens of millions of unique TCR sequences.

Remarks on this clone: As yet, its antigen is unknown.

With 3 bases removed from V and 7 bases from J, the gap between germline ends came to 9 bases. This CDR3 contains 12 residues. The germline gives CDR1 SEHNR, CDR2 FQNEAQ (reference sequence). The primer mix had 60 Vbeta and 13 Jbeta primers. Profiled with immunoSEQ multiplex PCR; TCRdb holds only in-frame clones, not every one. The sample features roughly 65,000 clones, with about 16% in its top ten. The study's findings and limits: Later analysis identified a missense DCLRE1C variant that was linked to TCR beta V- and J-gene trimming.

Sequenced material: PBMCs. The TCR sequence derives from a boy aged 10-17 years in good health and CMV-seronegative. The chain has TRBV7-9 and TRBJ1-2; the D gene is possibly TRBD1 (5 bases). The CDR3 bases are TGTGCCAGCAGCTTTACCGGGGGTGGCTACACCTTC. It specifies CASSFTGGGYTF.